The 22 T cell receptor beta chains presented below share a single source sample, sequenced in a study of T cell responses to AZD1222 COVID-19 vaccine. Profiling relied on immunoSEQ multiplex PCR, and the TCRdb table lists in-frame clones only, not all of them. The table has under 150,000 clones, 80% to 90% seen once. The material sequenced was peripheral blood, taken 28 days after the second AZD1222 dose. These receptors were collected from an adult who received the AZD1222 COVID-19 vaccine.

J is TRBJ2-7 and V is TRBV29-1; 7 positions match TRBD2. Germline V gene lookup returns CDR1 SQVTM and CDR2 ANQGSEA. The CDR3 consists of 15 residues. The ends lost 5 bases at V and 7 bases at J; junction bases unmatched: 17. CDR3 bases: TGCAGCGTTACCGCCCCCGGCCCGGGGCGGGGGGAGCAGTACTTC. This gives the protein CSVTAPGPGRGEQYF.

The gene calls are TRBV18 and TRBJ1-1; D unclear. The CDR3 runs to 13 residues. Germline CDR1 and CDR2: KGHSH and LQKENI. V shed 8 bases and J shed 1 base, with 11 bases lying between them. CDR3 in amino acids: CASPRAPNTEAFF. The CDR3 DNA reads TGTGCCAGCCCCCGGGCTCCGAACACTGAAGCTTTCTTT.

The gene calls are TRBV6-5 and TRBJ2-1, with D unclear. Trimming cost V 0 bases and J 7 bases, with 13 bases left between them. The CDR3 sequence is 15 residues long. Germline V gene lookup returns CDR1 MNHEY and CDR2 SVGAGI. CDR3 bases: TGTGCCAGCAGTTACTCCGGTACCCCTAGGAATGAGCAGTTCTTC. This gives the protein CASSYSGTPRNEQFF.

This sequence joins TRBV5-1 and TRBJ2-3; the D gene is possibly TRBD2 (6 bases). Trimming removed 5 bases at V and 2 bases at J, with 12 bases between. Germline V gives CDR1 SGHRS, CDR2 YFSETQ. The CDR3 is 14 amino acids. The CDR3 bases are TGCGCCAGCAGTTCTGGGACTCCCACAGATACGCAGTATTTT. Protein sequence: CASSSGTPTDTQYF. Looking up the rest from reference TRBV5-1 and TRBJ2-3 gives the full variable domain: KAGVTQTPRYLIKTRGQQVTLSCSPISGHRSVSWYQQTPGQGLQFLFEYFSETQRNKGNFPGRFSGRQFSNSRSEMNVSTLELGDSALYLCASSSGTPTDTQYFGPGTRLTVL.

The genes are TRBV19 and TRBJ2-2, with 10 positions matching TRBD2. The CDR3 extends over 15 amino acids. Trimming cost V 7 bases and J 4 bases; bases outside gene matches: 6. Germline CDR1 reads LNHDA; CDR2 reads SQIVND (reference sequence). CDR3 coding DNA: TGTGCCAGTAAAATGGCTAGCGGGGGCACCGGGGAGCTGTTTTTT. Protein: CASKMASGGTGELFF.

The chain links TRBV4-3 to TRBJ1-1, with D possibly matching TRBD1 (5 bases). The germline V gene has CDR1 LGHNA and CDR2 YSLEER. The V end lost 1 base, the J end lost 4 bases, and 13 bases lay between the germline ends. The CDR3 totals 15 residues. The DNA of the CDR3 is TGCGCCAGCAGCCAAGGTGTCAGGGTGAGCACTGAAGCTTTCTTT. This gives the protein CASSQGVRVSTEAFF.

This chain joins TRBV10-3 and TRBJ1-2, with 8 bases aligning to TRBD1. CDR1 is ENHRY and CDR2 is SYGVKD in the germline V gene. This CDR3 has 15 amino acids. Germline trimming cut 3 bases from V and 2 bases from J; bases unmatched to any gene: 5. CDR3 bases: TGTGCCATCAGTGATACTACAGGGGGGAACTATGGCTACACCTTC. Residues: CAISDTTGGNYGYTF.

The gene calls are TRBV5-1 and TRBJ1-1; D unclear. The CDR3 sequence is 13 residues long. Trimming took off 0 bases at V and 0 bases at J, with 3 bases between the two ends. In germline, CDR1 is SGHRS, CDR2 YFSETQ. CDR3 nucleotide sequence: TGCGCCAGCAGCTTGGAGGTGAACACTGAAGCTTTCTTT. This gives the protein CASSLEVNTEAFF. Based on the CDR3 plus reference TRBV5-1 and TRBJ1-1, the full variable domain is KAGVTQTPRYLIKTRGQQVTLSCSPISGHRSVSWYQQTPGQGLQFLFEYFSETQRNKGNFPGRFSGRQFSNSRSEMNVSTLELGDSALYLCASSLEVNTEAFFGQGTRLTVV.

The sample holds one count of this clone. J is TRBJ1-2 and V is TRBV4-2; D may be TRBD1 (5 bases). The germline V and J ends were trimmed by 0 bases and 7 bases, with 9 bases remaining between them. Germline lookup yields CDR1 LGHNA and CDR2 YNFKEQ. The CDR3 is 13 residues long. The CDR3 bases are TGTGCCAGCAGCCAAGAGGCAGGGAGTGGCTACACCTTC. Protein product: CASSQEAGSGYTF.

This rearrangement joins TRBV9 to TRBJ2-3; 7 bases are shared with TRBD1. The V gene's germline CDR1 is SGDLS and CDR2 YYNGEE. The length of the CDR3 is 11 residues. The V segment lost 4 bases and the J segment 9 bases; nucleotides outside the gene matches: 2. CDR3 amino acids: CASSQQGTQYF. CDR3 coding DNA: TGTGCCAGCAGCCAACAGGGGACGCAGTATTTT.

This clone has more than one count but fewer than ten. The chain uses TRBV15 and TRBJ1-1; D not certain. CDR3 length equals 17 residues. Per germline, CDR1 LNHNV and CDR2 YYDKDF (reference sequence). Trimming removed 0 bases at V and 0 bases at J, with 14 bases between. As DNA, the CDR3 is TGTGCCACCAGCAGAGATAATCGTCCTTACATGAACACTGAAGCTTTCTTT. It is translated as CATSRDNRPYMNTEAFF.

The chain couples TRBV28 to TRBJ2-7; 8 nucleotides agree with TRBD2. The V segment lost 8 bases and the J segment 5 bases; nucleotides outside the gene matches: 8. CDR3 length: 13 residues. The V gene's germline CDR1 is MDHEN and CDR2 SYDVKM. The CDR3 loop reads CASGLAGLDEQYF. Here the CDR3 DNA reads TGTGCCAGCGGGTTAGCGGGACTTGACGAGCAGTACTTC.

Concerning this clone: The junction differs from germline at one of its ends, possibly a read error. The chain couples TRBV20-1 to TRBJ1-1; D ambiguous. CDR1 DFQATT and CDR2 SNEGSKA come from the germline V gene (reference sequence). This CDR3 spans 11 amino acids. CDR3 protein: CSALQNSEAFF. CDR3 in DNA: TGCAGTGCTCTTCAGAACTCTGAAGCTTTCTTT.

The V call is TRBV3-1 (or the pseudogene TRBV3-2), the J call TRBJ1-1, with D tentatively TRBD1 (6 bases). Germline-derived CDR1 and CDR2 are LGHDT and YNNKEL (reference sequence). The CDR3 runs 16 residues. V lost 5 bases and J 0 bases, leaving 16 bases between the germline ends. This CDR3 is CASSSPSGVVNTEAFF. The CDR3 DNA reads as TGTGCCAGCAGCAGTCCCTCAGGGGTTGTGAACACTGAAGCTTTCTTT.

The chain uses TRBV7-3 and TRBJ1-1; tentative D call: TRBD1 (5 bases). CDR1 is SGHTA, CDR2 FQGTGA, per germline. V was shortened by 1 base and J by 1 base, with 10 bases between the two germline ends. The CDR3 length is 15 residues. In DNA, the CDR3 is TGTGCCAGCAGCTTAAACCAGGGAGGGAACACTGAAGCTTTCTTT. Translating gives CASSLNQGGNTEAFF.

V and J are TRBV7-9 and TRBJ2-5, with D perhaps TRBD1 or TRBD2 (5 bases each). Germline CDR1 SEHNR, CDR2 FQNEAQ (reference sequence). The CDR3 has 13 amino acids. Deletions cut 5 bases from V and 4 bases from J, with 11 bases between. The CDR3 region is CASSGGYGETQYF. DNA for the CDR3: TGTGCCAGCAGCGGGGGTTACGGAGAGACCCAGTACTTC.

This clone came up a few times. V and J are TRBV7-2 and TRBJ1-2; tentative D call: TRBD1 (6 bases). Deletions cut 4 bases from V and 8 bases from J, with 11 bases between. CDR1 and CDR2 (germline): SGHTA, FQGNSA. CDR3 size: 12 residues. The CDR3 here is CASSSSGVGYTF. The CDR3 DNA sequence: TGTGCCAGCAGCTCTTCAGGGGTCGGCTACACCTTC. The full variable domain, completed using reference TRBV7-2 and TRBJ1-2, is GAGVSQSPSNKVTEKGKDVELRCDPISGHTALYWYRQSLGQGLEFLIYFQGNSAPDKSGLPSDRFSAERTGGSVSTLTIQRTQQEDSAVYLCASSSSGVGYTFGSGTRLTVV.

The gene calls are TRBV11-2 and TRBJ2-1, with 14 bases fitting TRBD2. CDR1 is SGHAT, CDR2 FQNNGV, per germline. The V gene end was trimmed by 0 bases and the J gene end by 4 bases; junction bases not matched to a gene: 8. The CDR3 extends over 19 amino acids. The CDR3 loop reads CASSLDRGLAGAPYNEQFF. CDR3 sequence (DNA): TGTGCCAGCAGCTTAGATCGGGGACTAGCGGGAGCTCCGTACAATGAGCAGTTCTTC.

The rearrangement uses TRBV30 and TRBJ2-1; D could derive from TRBD1 or TRBD2 (6 bases each). Trimming took off 0 bases at V and 10 bases at J, with 19 bases between the two ends. Germline V lookup: CDR1 GTSNPN, CDR2 SVGIG (reference sequence). This CDR3 has 15 residues. The CDR3 loop is CAWSVWGALVREQFF. The CDR3 DNA reads as TGTGCCTGGAGTGTTTGGGGGGCTTTGGTTCGAGAGCAGTTCTTC.

The J gene is TRBJ2-2, the V gene TRBV10-1; tentatively, D is TRBD2 (7 bases). Trimming cost V 8 bases and J 0 bases, with 16 bases left between them. The CDR3 is made up of 16 amino acids. Germline-derived CDR1 and CDR2 are WNHNN and SYGVQD (reference sequence). The chain's CDR3 is CASPAGGHSNTGELFF. CDR3 coding DNA: TGCGCCAGCCCCGCCGGGGGGCACTCGAACACCGGGGAGCTGTTTTTT.

This clone is a singleton in its sample. The V and J genes are TRBV6-5 and TRBJ2-7, with 8 bases that match TRBD2. Trimming removed 2 bases from V and 9 bases from J; junction bases left unmatched: 12. Germline values: CDR1 MNHEY, CDR2 SVGAGI. The CDR3 length is 15 residues. The CDR3 nucleotides read TGTGCCAGCAGTTACCCGGGACTAGTGGGGGCCGTGCAGTACTTC. Protein: CASSYPGLVGAVQYF.

CDR3 DNA sequence: TGTGCCAGTAGTTCCCGGACTAGCGGGACTAGCACAGATACGCAGTATTTT. Translated, it gives CASSSRTSGTSTDTQYF. This chain links TRBV19 with TRBJ2-3, with 12 bases that match TRBD2. V shed 5 bases and J 0 bases; nucleotides not matched to a gene: 6. The CDR3 is made up of 17 amino acids. Germline lookup yields CDR1 LNHDA and CDR2 SQIVND (reference sequence).